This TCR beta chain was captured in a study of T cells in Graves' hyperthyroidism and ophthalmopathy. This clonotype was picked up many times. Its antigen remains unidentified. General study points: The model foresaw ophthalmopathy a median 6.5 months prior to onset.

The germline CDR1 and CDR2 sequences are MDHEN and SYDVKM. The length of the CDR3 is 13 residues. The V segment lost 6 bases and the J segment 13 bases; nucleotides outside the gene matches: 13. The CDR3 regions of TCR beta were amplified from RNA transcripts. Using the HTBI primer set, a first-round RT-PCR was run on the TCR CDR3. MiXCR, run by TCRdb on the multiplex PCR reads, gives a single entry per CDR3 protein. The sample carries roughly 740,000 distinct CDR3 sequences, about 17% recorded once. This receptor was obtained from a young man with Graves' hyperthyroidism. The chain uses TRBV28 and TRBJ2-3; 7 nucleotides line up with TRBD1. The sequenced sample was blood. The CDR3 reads CASRNPGLGQKYF. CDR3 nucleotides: TGTGCCAGCAGAAACCCCGGACTGGGACAGAAGTATTTT.